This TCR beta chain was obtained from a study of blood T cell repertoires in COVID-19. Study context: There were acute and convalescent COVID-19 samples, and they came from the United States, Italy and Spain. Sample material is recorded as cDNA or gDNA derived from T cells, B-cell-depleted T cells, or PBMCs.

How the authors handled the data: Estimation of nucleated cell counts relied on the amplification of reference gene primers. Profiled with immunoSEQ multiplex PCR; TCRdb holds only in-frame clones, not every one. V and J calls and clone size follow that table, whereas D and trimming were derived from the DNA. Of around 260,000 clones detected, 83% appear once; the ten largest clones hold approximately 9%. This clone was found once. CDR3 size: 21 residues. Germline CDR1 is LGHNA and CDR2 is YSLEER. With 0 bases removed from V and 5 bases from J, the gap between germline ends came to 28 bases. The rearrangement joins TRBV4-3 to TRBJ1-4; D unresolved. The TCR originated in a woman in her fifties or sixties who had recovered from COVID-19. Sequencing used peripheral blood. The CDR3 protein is CASSQDLARLTVESYNEKLFF. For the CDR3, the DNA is TGCGCCAGCAGCCAAGATCTAGCGAGGCTGACTGTGGAGTCGTACAATGAAAAACTGTTTTTT.